One sample yielded the 17 T cell receptor beta chains listed below, sequenced in a study of shared clonotypes between healthy human individuals. The data were produced by immunoSEQ multiplex PCR, yet TCRdb's version contains in-frame clones alone and is incomplete. The sample holds around 1.4 million clones, approximately 98.5% seen once. Sequencing was done on a sample of naive CD4+ T cells sorted from blood. As for subset: CD45RA+ positively selected. The receptors were gathered from a man aged 25 to 40 in good health.

This chain connects TRBV5-1 to TRBJ2-1; D could derive from TRBD1 or TRBD2 (5 bases each). The germline V gene encodes CDR1 SGHRS and CDR2 YFSETQ. The CDR3 spans 14 residues. V dropped 3 bases and J dropped 0 bases, with 7 bases sitting between them. For the CDR3, the DNA is TGCGCCAGCAGCTGGGGGAGCTCCTACAATGAGCAGTTCTTC. This codes for CASSWGSSYNEQFF.

J is TRBJ2-2 and V is TRBV6-5, with 8 bases lining up with TRBD1. The CDR3 has 16 amino acids. Germline V gives CDR1 MNHEY, CDR2 SVGAGI. J was trimmed by 4 bases and V by 2 bases; bases with no gene match: 6. DNA of the CDR3: TGTGCCAGCAGTTACGGCAGGGGGCAAGGCACCGGGGAGCTGTTTTTT. This gives the protein CASSYGRGQGTGELFF.

This chain uses TRBV5-8 with TRBJ2-7; D is possibly TRBD1 (5 bases). The CDR3 extends over 14 amino acids. CDR1 is SGHTS, CDR2 YDEGEE, per germline. With 0 bases removed from V and 4 bases from J, the gap between germline ends came to 11 bases. CDR3 bases: TGTGCCAGCAGCTTGGGTTCAGGGATATACGAGCAGTACTTC. Translated, it gives CASSLGSGIYEQYF.

The CDR3 protein is CASSTRRLVSYNEQFF. The CDR3 DNA is TGTGCCAGCAGCACCCGGCGACTAGTCTCCTACAATGAGCAGTTCTTC. The J gene is TRBJ2-1, the V gene TRBV5-4; D possibly corresponds to TRBD2 (6 bases). V was trimmed by 4 bases and J by 0 bases, leaving 14 bases between them. CDR3 size: 16 residues. Germline V gene sequence: CDR1 SGHNT, CDR2 YYREEE (reference sequence).

The rearrangement joins TRBV2 to TRBJ2-7, with D possibly TRBD2 on 6 matching bases. V shed 6 bases and J shed 4 bases, with 13 bases lying between them. CDR3 length equals 13 residues. Germline V gives CDR1 SNHLY, CDR2 FYNNEI. CDR3 sequence (DNA): TGTGCCAGCAGGGTTGGGAGGTTATACGAGCAGTACTTC. Translating it yields CASRVGRLYEQYF.

V is TRBV5-4 and J is TRBJ2-7; 7 bases match TRBD2. Trimming at V came to 4 bases and at J to 1 base, leaving 11 bases not matched to a gene. The CDR3 totals 16 residues. Germline CDR1 reads SGHNT; CDR2 reads YYREEE (reference sequence). Written as DNA, the CDR3 is TGTGCCAGCAGCCCGGGAGGAGTGCGGGGGTCCTACGAGCAGTACTTC. Encoded protein: CASSPGGVRGSYEQYF.

This clone was counted once. The chain joins TRBV5-1 to TRBJ2-1; the D gene is possibly TRBD2 (7 bases). V gave up 2 bases and J gave up 6 bases, with 15 bases separating them. In germline, CDR1 is SGHRS, CDR2 YFSETQ. This CDR3 contains 15 residues. CDR3 nucleotide sequence: TGCGCCAGCAGCTTTAGTATAGGGGGGGCCAATGAGCAGTTCTTC. Translated, it gives CASSFSIGGANEQFF.

The chain is built from TRBV9 and TRBJ1-2; the match to TRBD1 covers 7 bases. From germline, CDR1 is SGDLS and CDR2 YYNGEE. There are 14 residues in the CDR3. With V trimmed by 2 bases and J by 4 bases, 5 bases remained unmatched. The CDR3 protein is CASSVQTGSYGYTF. CDR3 coding DNA: TGTGCCAGCAGCGTCCAGACAGGGAGCTATGGCTACACCTTC. Combining the CDR3 with reference TRBV9 and TRBJ1-2 gives the whole variable domain DSGVTQTPKHLITATGQRVTLRCSPRSGDLSVYWYQQSLDQGLQFLIQYYNGEERAKGNILERFSAQQFPDLHSELNLSSLELGDSALYFCASSVQTGSYGYTFGSGTRLTVV.

This chain uses TRBV5-1 with TRBJ1-1, with unresolved D. V was trimmed by 0 bases and J by 3 bases, leaving 12 bases between them. Germline V CDR1 and CDR2: SGHRS, YFSETQ. The CDR3 is 15 amino acids. The CDR3 DNA reads as TGCGCCAGCAGCTTGGCGGTTTCGATAGACACTGAAGCTTTCTTT. This encodes CASSLAVSIDTEAFF.

The chain is built from TRBV7-8 and TRBJ2-5; D call uncertain. From germline, CDR1 is SGHVS and CDR2 FQNEAQ. V shed 8 bases and J shed 1 base, with 8 bases lying between them. This CDR3 is built from 12 residues. This CDR3 is CASAGRQETQYF. CDR3 nucleotide sequence: TGTGCCAGCGCCGGTCGCCAAGAGACCCAGTACTTC.

This sequence joins TRBV28 and TRBJ2-7, with 10 nucleotides matching TRBD1. The CDR3 is 15 residues long. Germline CDR1 and CDR2: MDHEN and SYDVKM. J lost 2 bases, V lost 7 bases, and 8 bases had no gene match. Written as DNA, the CDR3 is TGTGCCAGCACCCGGGACAGGGGCTTACCCTACGAGCAGTACTTC. Its translation is CASTRDRGLPYEQYF. Complete variable domain (other parts from reference TRBV28 and TRBJ2-7): DVKVTQSSRYLVKRTGEKVFLECVQDMDHENMFWYRQDPGLGLRLIYFSYDVKMKEKGDIPEGYSVSREKKERFSLILESASTNQTSMYLCASTRDRGLPYEQYFGPGTRLTVT.

The chain links TRBV29-1 to TRBJ1-2, with D unclear. In germline, CDR1 is SQVTM, CDR2 ANQGSEA. The CDR3 runs 14 residues. V was cut by 0 bases and J by 5 bases, with 13 bases left in between. The CDR3 sequence: CSVEDSVSQYGYTF. The CDR3 DNA reads as TGCAGCGTTGAAGATAGCGTCAGCCAGTATGGCTACACCTTC.

The chain uses TRBV4-3 and TRBJ2-1; D is tentatively TRBD1 or TRBD2 (5 bases each). Germline CDR1 and CDR2: LGHNA and YSLEER. The V and J ends lost 0 bases and 4 bases respectively, with 19 bases between them. CDR3 length: 18 residues. The CDR3: CASSQEQREGWTYNEQFF. In nucleotides, the CDR3 is TGCGCCAGCAGCCAAGAACAACGGGAAGGTTGGACATACAATGAGCAGTTCTTC.

This sequence joins TRBV11-2 and TRBJ1-2; no firm D call. The CDR3 is made up of 12 amino acids. V gave up 4 bases and J gave up 4 bases, with 7 bases separating them. CDR1 and CDR2 (germline): SGHAT, FQNNGV. Here the CDR3 reads CASSSRTYGYTF. The CDR3, as DNA: TGTGCCAGCAGCTCCCGCACCTATGGCTACACCTTC.

The rearrangement uses TRBV5-1 and TRBJ2-1; TRBD2 matches 7 bases. With V trimmed by 4 bases and J by 0 bases, 13 bases remained unmatched. CDR1 is SGHRS, CDR2 YFSETQ, per germline. The CDR3 loop spans 18 amino acids. The CDR3 here is CASSLDLGASGSYNEQFF. As DNA, the CDR3 is TGCGCCAGCAGCCTGGACCTCGGGGCTAGCGGCTCCTACAATGAGCAGTTCTTC.

This rearrangement joins TRBV2 to TRBJ2-6, with D perhaps TRBD1 (5 bases). There are 15 residues in the CDR3. Germline CDR1 is SNHLY and CDR2 is FYNNEI. Trimming took off 6 bases at V and 0 bases at J, with 9 bases between the two ends. The CDR3 is CASRNRFSGANVLTF. CDR3 coding DNA: TGTGCCAGCAGGAACAGGTTCTCTGGGGCCAACGTCCTGACTTTC.

The V call is TRBV19, the J call TRBJ2-3, with D perhaps matching TRBD2 (5 bases). There are 13 residues in the CDR3. Germline-derived CDR1 and CDR2 are LNHDA and SQIVND (reference sequence). The V gene lost 8 bases and the J gene lost 8 bases, with 17 bases spanning the gap. The CDR3 loop reads CASGLGAPPTQYF. CDR3 coding DNA: TGTGCCAGTGGATTGGGAGCCCCACCTACGCAGTATTTT.